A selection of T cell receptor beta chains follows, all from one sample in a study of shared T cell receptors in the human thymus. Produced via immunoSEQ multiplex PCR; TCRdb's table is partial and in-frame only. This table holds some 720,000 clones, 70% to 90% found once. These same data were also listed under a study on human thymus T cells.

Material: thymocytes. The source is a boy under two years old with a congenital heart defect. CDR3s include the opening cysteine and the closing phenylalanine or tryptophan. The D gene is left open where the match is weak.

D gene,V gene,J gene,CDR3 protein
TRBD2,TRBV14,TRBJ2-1,CASSRRGLAGGLYNEQFF
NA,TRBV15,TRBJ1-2,CATSRVPGNYGYTF
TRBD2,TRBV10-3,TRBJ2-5,CAISDSPGLAGDQETQYF
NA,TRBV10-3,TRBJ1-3,CAISDRAGGYGNTIYF
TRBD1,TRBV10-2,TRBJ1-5,CASSEFVRGQRQPQHF
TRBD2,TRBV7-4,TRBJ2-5,CASSLVSGLGKETQYF
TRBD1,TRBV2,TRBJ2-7,CASSDIGRGTYEQYF
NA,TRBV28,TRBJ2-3,CASSPPAGVTDTQYF
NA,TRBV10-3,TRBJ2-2,CAISDRGANTGELFF
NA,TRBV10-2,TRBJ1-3,CASSESAGPSGNTIYF
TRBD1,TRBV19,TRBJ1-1,CASSTRDRLNTEAFF
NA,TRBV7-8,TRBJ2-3,CASSLEGPAETCTDTQYF
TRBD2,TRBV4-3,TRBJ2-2,CASSELRTRRSGELFF
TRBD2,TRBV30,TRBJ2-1,CAWSEGLAGGLRTHNEQFF
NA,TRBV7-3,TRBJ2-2,CASSSGNYPNTGELFF
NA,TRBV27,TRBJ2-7,CASRGRRGYEQYF
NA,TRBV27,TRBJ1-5,CASSLNGCNQPQHF
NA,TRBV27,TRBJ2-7,CASSYTGTLSYEQYF
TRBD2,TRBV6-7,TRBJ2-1,CASTLGSGPYNEQFF
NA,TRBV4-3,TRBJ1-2,CASSQDRGTTITPGGYTF
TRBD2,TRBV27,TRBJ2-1,CASTSAGGPGNEQFF
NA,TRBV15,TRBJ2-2,CATSGPGVTGELFF
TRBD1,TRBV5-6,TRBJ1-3,CASSTTPLRQGGNTIYF
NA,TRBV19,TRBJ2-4,CASRGGDSSAKNIQYF
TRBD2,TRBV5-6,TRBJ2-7,CASSLGLAGDDEQYF
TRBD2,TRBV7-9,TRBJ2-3,CASSSFVGAGGGDTQYF
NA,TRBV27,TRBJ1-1,CASSTRVDTEAFF
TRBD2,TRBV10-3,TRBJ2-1,CAISERTGLAGVGNEQFF